Detailed here is one TCR beta chain. One end of the junction does not line up with germline, which may come from a read error. The record originates from a study of blood T cells in healthy people across ages. It was with a sample-barcoded 5' primer and a J-beta primer mix that a second PCR of about 6 to 11 cycles was run. TCRdb re-analysed the 5' RACE reads in MiXCR, keeping a single row per CDR3 protein. The sample carries approximately 820,000 distinct CDR3 sequences, roughly 44% recorded once. Sequencing was performed on blood. This clonotype was sampled from a man between 60 and 75 years old in good health.

CDR3 in amino acids: CASSYSRAGRDGYTF. CDR3 in DNA: TGTGCGAGCAGTTACTCGCGCGCAGGGAGGGATGGCTACACCTTC. This chain joins TRBV6-2 or TRBV6-3 and TRBJ1-2; tentatively, D is TRBD1 (5 bases). This CDR3 has 15 residues. CDR1 and CDR2 from the germline V gene are MNHEY and SVGEGT.